The source of this T cell receptor beta chain is a study of shared clonotypes between healthy human individuals. As for the study in general: The donor pool was made up of a couple of women and a few men aged 18 to 49.

About this clone: The antigen is not known.

The repertoire was sequenced with immunoSEQ multiplex PCR; TCRdb's copy has only in-frame clones and lacks some. The table records about 1 million clones, around four fifths of them present only once. Germline V gene sequence: CDR1 MNHNY, CDR2 SVGAGI (reference sequence). The length of the CDR3 is 16 residues. J lost 5 bases, V lost 2 bases, and 9 bases had no gene match. Whole-study results and caveats: Rarefaction showed sorted-subset sequencing was incomplete despite large depth. Only blood underwent sampling, and tissue repertoires likely differ.

Sequencing input: memory CD4+ T cells sorted from blood. As to subset: CD45RA-negative fraction. The rearrangement joins TRBV6-6 to TRBJ2-5; 9 bases match TRBD2. The clonotype originates from a man between 18 and 29 years old in good health. CDR3: CASSYETTSGGETQYF. Here the CDR3 DNA reads TGTGCCAGCAGTTACGAGACGACTAGCGGCGGGGAGACCCAGTACTTC.